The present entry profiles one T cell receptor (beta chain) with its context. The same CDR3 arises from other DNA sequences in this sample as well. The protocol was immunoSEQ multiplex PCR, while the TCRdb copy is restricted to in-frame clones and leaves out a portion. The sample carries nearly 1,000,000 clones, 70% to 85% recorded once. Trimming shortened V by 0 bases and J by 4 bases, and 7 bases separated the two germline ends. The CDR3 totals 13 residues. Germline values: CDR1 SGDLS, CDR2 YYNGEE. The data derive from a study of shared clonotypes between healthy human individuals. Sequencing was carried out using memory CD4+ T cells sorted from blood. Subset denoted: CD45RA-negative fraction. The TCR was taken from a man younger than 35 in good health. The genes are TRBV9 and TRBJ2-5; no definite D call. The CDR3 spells CASSVGLGETQYF. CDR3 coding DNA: TGTGCCAGCAGCGTAGGGCTGGGAGAGACCCAGTACTTC.